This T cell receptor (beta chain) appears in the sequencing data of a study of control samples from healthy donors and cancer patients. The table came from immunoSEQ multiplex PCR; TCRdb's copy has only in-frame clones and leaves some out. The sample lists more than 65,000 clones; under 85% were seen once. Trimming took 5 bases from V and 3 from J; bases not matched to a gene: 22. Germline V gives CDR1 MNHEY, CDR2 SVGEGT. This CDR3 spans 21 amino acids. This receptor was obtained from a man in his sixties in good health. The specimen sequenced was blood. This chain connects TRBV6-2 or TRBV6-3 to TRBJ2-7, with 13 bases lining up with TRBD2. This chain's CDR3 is CASSRDIGLAGAGRKFYEQYF. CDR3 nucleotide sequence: TGTGCCAGCAGTCGGGATATAGGACTAGCGGGAGCCGGGCGAAAGTTCTACGAGCAGTACTTC.